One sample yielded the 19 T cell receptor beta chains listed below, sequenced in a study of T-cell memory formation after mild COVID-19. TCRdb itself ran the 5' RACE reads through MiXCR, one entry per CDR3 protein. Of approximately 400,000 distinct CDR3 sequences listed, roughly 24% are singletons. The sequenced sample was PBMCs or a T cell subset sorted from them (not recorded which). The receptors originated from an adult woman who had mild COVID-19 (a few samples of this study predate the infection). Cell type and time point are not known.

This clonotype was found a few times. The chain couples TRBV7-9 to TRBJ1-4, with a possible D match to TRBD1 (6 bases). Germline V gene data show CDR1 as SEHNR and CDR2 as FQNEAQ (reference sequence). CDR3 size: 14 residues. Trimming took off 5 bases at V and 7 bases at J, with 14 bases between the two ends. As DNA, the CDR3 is TGTGCCAGCAGCCCGGGCGGGGGCTCTGAAAAACTGTTTTTT. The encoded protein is CASSPGGGSEKLFF.

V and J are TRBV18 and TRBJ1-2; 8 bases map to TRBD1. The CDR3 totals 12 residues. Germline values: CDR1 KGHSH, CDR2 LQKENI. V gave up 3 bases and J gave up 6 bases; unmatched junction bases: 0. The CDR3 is CASSPDRDGYTF. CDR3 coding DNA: TGTGCCAGCTCACCGGACAGGGATGGCTACACCTTC.

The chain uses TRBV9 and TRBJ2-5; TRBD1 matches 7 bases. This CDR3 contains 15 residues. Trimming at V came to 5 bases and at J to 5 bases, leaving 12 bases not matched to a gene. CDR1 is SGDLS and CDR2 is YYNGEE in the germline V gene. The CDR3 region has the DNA TGTGCCAGCAGGCCGGGACAGACTAACGGGGAGACCCAGTACTTC. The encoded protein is CASRPGQTNGETQYF.

CDR3 region: CASRHFRQGLETEAFF. The CDR3 nucleotides read TGTGCCAGCAGACACTTCCGACAGGGGTTGGAGACTGAAGCTTTCTTT. The rearrangement uses TRBV6-6 and TRBJ1-1; TRBD1 aligns across 8 bases. This CDR3 comprises 16 residues. Germline lookup yields CDR1 MNHNY and CDR2 SVGAGI (reference sequence). V lost 6 bases, J lost 5 bases, and 14 bases stayed unmatched.

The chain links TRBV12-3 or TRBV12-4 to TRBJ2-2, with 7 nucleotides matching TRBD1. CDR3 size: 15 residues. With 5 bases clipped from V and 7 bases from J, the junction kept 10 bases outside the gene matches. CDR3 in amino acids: CASSPGDREVGELFF. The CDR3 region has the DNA TGTGCCAGCAGTCCGGGCGACAGGGAAGTCGGGGAGCTGTTTTTT.

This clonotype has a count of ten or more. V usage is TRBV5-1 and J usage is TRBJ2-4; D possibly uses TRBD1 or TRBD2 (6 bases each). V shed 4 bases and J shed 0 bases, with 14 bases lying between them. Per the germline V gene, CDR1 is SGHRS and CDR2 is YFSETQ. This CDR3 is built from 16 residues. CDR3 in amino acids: CASSPGRTEAKNIQYF. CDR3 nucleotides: TGCGCCAGCAGCCCGGGGAGGACAGAAGCCAAAAACATTCAGTACTTC.

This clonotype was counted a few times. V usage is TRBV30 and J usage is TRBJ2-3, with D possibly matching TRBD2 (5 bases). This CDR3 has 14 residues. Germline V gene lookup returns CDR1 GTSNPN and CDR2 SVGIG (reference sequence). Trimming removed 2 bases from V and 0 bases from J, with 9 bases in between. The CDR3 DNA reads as TGTGCCTGGAGTACGGGGTCGAGCACAGATACGCAGTATTTT. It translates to CAWSTGSSTDTQYF.

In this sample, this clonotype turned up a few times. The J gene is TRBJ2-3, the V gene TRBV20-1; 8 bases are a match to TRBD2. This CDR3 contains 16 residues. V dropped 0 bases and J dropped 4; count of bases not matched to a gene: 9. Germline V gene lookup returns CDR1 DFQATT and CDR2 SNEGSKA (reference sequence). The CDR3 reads CSARDPGLGGPDTQYF. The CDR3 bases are TGCAGTGCTAGAGATCCGGGACTAGGCGGCCCAGATACGCAGTATTTT.

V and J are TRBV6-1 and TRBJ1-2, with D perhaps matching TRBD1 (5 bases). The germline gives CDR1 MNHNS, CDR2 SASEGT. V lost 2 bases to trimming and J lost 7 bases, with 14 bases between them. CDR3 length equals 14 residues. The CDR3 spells CASSETRQGSGYTF. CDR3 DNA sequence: TGTGCCAGCAGTGAAACGCGGCAGGGATCTGGCTACACCTTC.

CDR3 coding DNA: TGTGCCAGCAGCTCCTCTTTCGGGAGGGCGGGGGAGCAGTTCTTC. It specifies CASSSSFGRAGEQFF. The chain uses TRBV13 and TRBJ2-1; TRBD2 matches at 8 bases. Germline loops: CDR1 PRHDT, CDR2 FYEKMQ (reference sequence). This CDR3 is 15 amino acids long. V trimming: 4 bases; J trimming: 10 bases; junction bases outside the gene matches: 12.

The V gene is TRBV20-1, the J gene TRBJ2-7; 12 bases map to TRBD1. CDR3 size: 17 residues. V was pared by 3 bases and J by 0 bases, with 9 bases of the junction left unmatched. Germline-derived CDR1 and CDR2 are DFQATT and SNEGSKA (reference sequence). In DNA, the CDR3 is TGCAGTGCTAGCCCCCTTCCGGGACAGGGGGCCTCCTACGAGCAGTACTTC. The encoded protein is CSASPLPGQGASYEQYF.

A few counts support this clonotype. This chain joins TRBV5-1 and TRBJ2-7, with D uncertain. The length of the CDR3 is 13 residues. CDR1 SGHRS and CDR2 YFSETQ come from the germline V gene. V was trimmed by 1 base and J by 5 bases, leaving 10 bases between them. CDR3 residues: CASSLISLDEQYF. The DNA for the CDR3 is TGCGCCAGCAGCTTGATTAGCTTGGACGAGCAGTACTTC.

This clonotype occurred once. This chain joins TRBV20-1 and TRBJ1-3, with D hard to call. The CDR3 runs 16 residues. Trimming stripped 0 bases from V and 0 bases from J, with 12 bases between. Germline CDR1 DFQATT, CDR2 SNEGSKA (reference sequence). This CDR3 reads CSARDREGRSGNTIYF. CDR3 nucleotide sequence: TGCAGTGCTAGAGATCGCGAAGGGCGCTCTGGAAACACCATATATTTT.

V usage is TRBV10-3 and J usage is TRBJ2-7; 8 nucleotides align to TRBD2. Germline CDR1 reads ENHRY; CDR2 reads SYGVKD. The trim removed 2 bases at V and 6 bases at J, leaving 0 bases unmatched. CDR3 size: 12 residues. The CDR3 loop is CAISETSGEQYF. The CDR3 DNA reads TGTGCCATCAGTGAGACTAGCGGCGAGCAGTACTTC.

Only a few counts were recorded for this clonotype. CDR3 protein: CASSSTDSNTGELFF. DNA for the CDR3: TGTGCCAGCAGCTCAACAGACTCGAACACCGGGGAGCTGTTTTTT. The V gene is TRBV7-9, the J gene TRBJ2-2; no firm D call. The V gene's germline CDR1 is SEHNR and CDR2 FQNEAQ (reference sequence). The V and J ends lost 4 bases and 0 bases respectively, with 9 bases between them. The CDR3 sequence is 15 residues long.

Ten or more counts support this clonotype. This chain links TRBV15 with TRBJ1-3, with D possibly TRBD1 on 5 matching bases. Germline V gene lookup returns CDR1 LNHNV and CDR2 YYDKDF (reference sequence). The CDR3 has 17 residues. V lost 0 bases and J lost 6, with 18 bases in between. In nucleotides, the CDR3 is TGTGCCACCAGCAGAGATCGGGCAGGGAGGGTGGAAAACACCATATATTTT. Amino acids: CATSRDRAGRVENTIYF.

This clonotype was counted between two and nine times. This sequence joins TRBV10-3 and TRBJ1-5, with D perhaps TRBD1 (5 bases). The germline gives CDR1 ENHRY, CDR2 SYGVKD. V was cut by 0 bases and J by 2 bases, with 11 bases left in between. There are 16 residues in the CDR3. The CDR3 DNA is TGTGCCATCAGTGAGTCGCGTTGGGGGGGCAATCAGCCCCAGCATTTT. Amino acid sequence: CAISESRWGGNQPQHF.

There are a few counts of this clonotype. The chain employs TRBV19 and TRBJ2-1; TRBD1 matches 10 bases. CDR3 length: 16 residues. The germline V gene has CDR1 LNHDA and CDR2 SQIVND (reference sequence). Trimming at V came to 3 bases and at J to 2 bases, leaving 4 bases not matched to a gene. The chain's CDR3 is CASSIRQGATYNEQFF. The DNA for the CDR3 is TGTGCCAGTAGTATTCGACAGGGGGCTACCTACAATGAGCAGTTCTTC.

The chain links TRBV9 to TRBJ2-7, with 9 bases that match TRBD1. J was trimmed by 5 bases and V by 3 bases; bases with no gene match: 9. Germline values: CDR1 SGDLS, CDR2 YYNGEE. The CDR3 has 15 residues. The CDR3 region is CASSESGTGSNEQYF. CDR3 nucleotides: TGTGCCAGCAGCGAGTCGGGGACAGGGAGCAACGAGCAGTACTTC.